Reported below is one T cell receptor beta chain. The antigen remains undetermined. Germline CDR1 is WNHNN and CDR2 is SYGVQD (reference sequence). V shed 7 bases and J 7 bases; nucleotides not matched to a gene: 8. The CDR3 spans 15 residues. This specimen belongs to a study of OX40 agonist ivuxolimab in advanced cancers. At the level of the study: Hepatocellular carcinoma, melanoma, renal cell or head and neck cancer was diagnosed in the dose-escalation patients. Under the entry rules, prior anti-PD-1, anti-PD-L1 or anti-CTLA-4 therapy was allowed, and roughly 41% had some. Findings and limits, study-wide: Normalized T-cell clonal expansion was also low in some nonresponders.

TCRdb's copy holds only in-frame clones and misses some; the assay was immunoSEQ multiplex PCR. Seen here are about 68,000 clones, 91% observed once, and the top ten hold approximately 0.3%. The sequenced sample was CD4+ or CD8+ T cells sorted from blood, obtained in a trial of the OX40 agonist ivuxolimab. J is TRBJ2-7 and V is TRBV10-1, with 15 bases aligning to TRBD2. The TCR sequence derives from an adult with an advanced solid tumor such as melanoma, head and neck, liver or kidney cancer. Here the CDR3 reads CASKPGLAGGEEQYF. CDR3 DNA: TGCGCCAGCAAACCGGGACTAGCGGGAGGAGAAGAGCAGTACTTC.